One T cell receptor (beta chain) is described in this entry. PCR amplification relied on 60 Vbeta primers (plus 13 Jbeta primers). Clones were read by immunoSEQ multiplex PCR, and TCRdb kept only the in-frame ones, dropping some. The data hold nearly 110,000 clones, with over 70% observed a single time. The record originates from a study of cytomegalovirus exposure and HLA in healthy donors. The CDR3 totals 16 residues. Trimming removed 4 bases from V and 0 bases from J; junction bases left unmatched: 7. Germline lookup yields CDR1 MDHEN and CDR2 SYDVKM. The chain joins TRBV28 to TRBJ2-7; 9 nucleotides agree with TRBD2. Source material: PBMCs. This sequence was found in a female donor in good health and CMV-seronegative. The CDR3 nucleotides read TGTGCCAGCAGTTCCTTCCTTAGCGGGAGCTCCTACGAGCAGTACTTC. Amino acid sequence: CASSSFLSGSSYEQYF. The whole variable domain, filled in from reference TRBV28 and TRBJ2-7, reads DVKVTQSSRYLVKRTGEKVFLECVQDMDHENMFWYRQDPGLGLRLIYFSYDVKMKEKGDIPEGYSVSREKKERFSLILESASTNQTSMYLCASSSFLSGSSYEQYFGPGTRLTVT.